This TCR beta chain was observed in a study of T cell changes during pregnancy in multiple sclerosis. CDR3 length: 13 residues. V dropped 0 bases and J dropped 7 bases, with 8 bases sitting between them. In germline, CDR1 is LGHNA, CDR2 YNFKEQ. This table comes from immunoSEQ multiplex PCR, and its TCRdb copy is limited to in-frame clones, with some not included. The sample has approximately 88,000 clones; approximately 92% are singletons. This clone has just one count. This sequence joins TRBV4-2 and TRBJ2-3; TRBD1 is a possible D gene (5 bases). This clonotype was obtained from a female donor with multiple sclerosis, enrolled in a pregnancy study. The sample consisted of peripheral blood, taken in the first trimester of pregnancy. The CDR3 loop is CASSQEKGNTQYF. The CDR3 coding sequence is TGTGCCAGCAGCCAAGAGAAGGGGAATACGCAGTATTTT.